These 8 T cell receptor beta chains originate from one sample sequenced in a study of identical twins. Via MiXCR, TCRdb re-called the 5' RACE reads, giving one row per CDR3 protein. The table lists hundreds of thousands of distinct CDR3 sequences, 6% to 6.5% of them singletons, with about 2% in the top ten. The sequenced material came from naive T cells sorted from blood. The origin of the receptors is a man aged 18 to 30 in good health.

There are many counts of this clonotype. The rearrangement links TRBV20-1 to TRBJ2-1; 8 nucleotides align to TRBD2. The CDR3 consists of 14 residues. CDR1 and CDR2 (germline): DFQATT, SNEGSKA (reference sequence). With V trimmed by 7 bases and J by 4 bases, 9 bases remained unmatched. CDR3 bases: TGCAGTGTTCTAACAGCGGGGGCTTACAATGAGCAGTTCTTC. Protein sequence: CSVLTAGAYNEQFF.

The chain combines TRBV6-2 or TRBV6-3 with TRBJ2-1, with 12 bases aligning to TRBD2. V lost 5 bases to trimming and J lost 8 bases; unmatched junction nucleotides: 7. CDR3 size: 15 residues. Germline V gene data show CDR1 as MNHEY and CDR2 as SVGEGT. CDR3 protein: CASSRPGLAGYEQFF. The CDR3, as DNA: TGTGCCAGCAGTCGACCGGGACTAGCGGGCTATGAGCAGTTCTTC.

This rearrangement joins TRBV20-1 to TRBJ1-2, with TRBD1 matching 8 bases. J lost 2 bases, V lost 5 bases, and 7 bases had no gene match. In germline, CDR1 is DFQATT, CDR2 SNEGSKA (reference sequence). CDR3 size: 14 residues. In DNA form, the CDR3 reads TGCAGTGCTCAAGGGAGACAGGGGAACTATGGCTACACCTTC. Protein product: CSAQGRQGNYGYTF.

This clonotype has a count of ten or more. The V call is TRBV20-1, the J call TRBJ2-1; D ambiguous. V was shortened by 0 bases and J by 3 bases, with 9 bases between the two germline ends. Germline V gene data show CDR1 as DFQATT and CDR2 as SNEGSKA (reference sequence). The CDR3 consists of 14 residues. CDR3 DNA: TGCAGTGCTAGAGATTTAACCCTCTACAATGAGCAGTTCTTC. As protein: CSARDLTLYNEQFF.

The V and J genes are TRBV2 and TRBJ2-1, with 10 bases that match TRBD2. Germline CDR1 and CDR2: SNHLY and FYNNEI. This CDR3 spans 13 amino acids. The ends lost 8 bases at V and 4 bases at J; junction bases unmatched: 2. CDR3 in amino acids: CASQREGYNEQFF. The CDR3, as DNA: TGTGCCAGCCAGCGGGAGGGTTACAATGAGCAGTTCTTC.

This clonotype was seen ten or more times. The rearrangement uses TRBV20-1 and TRBJ2-7, with TRBD2 matching over 13 bases. Losses at the gene ends were 4 bases for V and 2 bases for J; bases not matched to a gene: 2. Germline V lookup: CDR1 DFQATT, CDR2 SNEGSKA (reference sequence). The CDR3 loop spans 14 amino acids. The DNA of the CDR3 is TGCAGTGCTACGGGACTAGCGGGACCCTACGAGCAGTACTTC. Translation gives CSATGLAGPYEQYF.

There are many counts of this clonotype. The chain carries TRBV2 and TRBJ2-1; D not resolved. The V gene lost 4 bases and the J gene lost 2 bases, with 15 bases spanning the gap. There are 16 residues in the CDR3. CDR1 and CDR2 (germline): SNHLY, FYNNEI. CDR3 sequence (DNA): TGTGCCAGCAGTGCACAACCTATGGGTGCCTACAATGAGCAGTTCTTC. This translates into CASSAQPMGAYNEQFF.

This clonotype was seen ten or more times. The genes are TRBV12-3 or TRBV12-4 and TRBJ2-6; D uncertain. With 6 bases removed from V and 2 bases from J, the gap between germline ends came to 5 bases. This CDR3 is built from 13 residues. DNA of the CDR3: TGTGCCAGCAGCCTCCCTGGGGCCAACGTCCTGACTTTC. It specifies CASSLPGANVLTF.